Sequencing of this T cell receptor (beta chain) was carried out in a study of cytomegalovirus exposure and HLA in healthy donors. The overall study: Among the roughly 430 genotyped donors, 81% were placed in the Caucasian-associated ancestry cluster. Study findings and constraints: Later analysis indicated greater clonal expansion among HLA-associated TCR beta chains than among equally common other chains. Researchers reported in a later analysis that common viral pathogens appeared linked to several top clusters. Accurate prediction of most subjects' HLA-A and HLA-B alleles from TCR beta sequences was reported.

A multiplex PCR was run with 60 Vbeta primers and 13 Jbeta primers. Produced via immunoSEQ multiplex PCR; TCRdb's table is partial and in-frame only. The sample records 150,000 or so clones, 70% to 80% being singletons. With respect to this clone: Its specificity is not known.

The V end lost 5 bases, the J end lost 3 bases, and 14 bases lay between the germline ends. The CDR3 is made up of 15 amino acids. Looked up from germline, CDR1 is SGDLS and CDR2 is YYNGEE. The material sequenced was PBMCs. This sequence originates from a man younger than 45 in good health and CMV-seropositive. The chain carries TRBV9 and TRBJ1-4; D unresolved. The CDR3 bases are TGTGCCAGCAGTCCTTTTGCGTCCCCTAATGAAAAACTGTTTTTT. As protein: CASSPFASPNEKLFF.